The clone carrying this TCR beta chain was detected a few times. The data stem from a study of blood T cell repertoires in COVID-19. After removal of 0 bases from V and 1 base from J, the junction contained 6 bases not matched to a gene. CDR1 is SGDLS and CDR2 is YYNGEE in the germline V gene. The CDR3 loop spans 17 amino acids. TCRdb keeps only in-frame clones here, not all; method: immunoSEQ multiplex PCR. Found here are roughly 140,000 clones, about 79% of them singletons; the top ten hold approximately 7.1%. The V and J genes are TRBV9 and TRBJ1-3, with 8 bases lining up with TRBD1. This TCR derives from a woman aged 50 to 65 in a cohort sampled during active or convalescent COVID-19. The sample taken for sequencing was peripheral blood. CDR3 sequence reads: CASSVGTGKLSGNTIYF. In nucleotides, the CDR3 is TGTGCCAGCAGCGTAGGGACAGGGAAATTATCTGGAAACACCATATATTTT.